This T cell receptor (beta chain) was identified in a study of cytomegalovirus exposure and HLA in healthy donors. Researchers ran the PCR with 60 Vbeta and 13 Jbeta primers. Some clones are missing from TCRdb's copy, which holds only in-frame ones; the method was immunoSEQ multiplex PCR. The sample holds 120,000 to 150,000 clones; roughly 80% are singletons and the top ten take 4% to 4.5%. Sequenced: PBMCs. The TCR was taken from a woman aged 40 to 50 in good health and CMV-seropositive.

The CDR3 sequence: CASSLVVRGTDTQYF. The CDR3 DNA sequence: TGTGCCAGCAGCTTAGTGGTCAGGGGTACAGATACGCAGTATTTT. The chain has TRBV11-2 and TRBJ2-3; TRBD1 is a possible D gene (6 bases). The ends were cut back, 1 base at V and 3 bases at J, with 11 bases in the middle. The CDR3 runs to 15 residues. From germline, CDR1 is SGHAT and CDR2 FQNNGV.